These T cell receptor beta chains were read from a single sample in a study of T cell responses to AZD1222 COVID-19 vaccine. Sequencing used immunoSEQ multiplex PCR; TCRdb keeps in-frame clones, though not all of them. The sample contains about 160,000 clones, approximately 90% of which appear only once. The input for sequencing was peripheral blood, taken on day 0 of AZD1222 vaccination. The source of these receptors is an adult in good health. CDR3s include the opening cysteine and the closing phenylalanine or tryptophan. A D gene is named only where the DNA matches it firmly. Clone size is not always given. Where it is, it says once, few, many or a class for expanded clones.

d_call: NA
j_call: TRBJ2-1
v_call: TRBV7-2
clone_size: NA
cdr3_length: 12
cdr3_aa: CASSSYGNEQFF
cdr3_nt: TGTGCCAGCAGCTCATATGGGAATGAGCAGTTCTTC

d_call: NA
j_call: TRBJ1-3
v_call: TRBV19
clone_size: NA
cdr3_length: 13
cdr3_aa: CASSMFSGNTIYF
cdr3_nt: TGTGCCAGTAGTATGTTTTCTGGAAACACCATATATTTT

d_call: NA
j_call: TRBJ1-2
v_call: TRBV5-4
clone_size: NA
cdr3_length: 13
cdr3_aa: CASRSDAGGGYTF
cdr3_nt: TGTGCCAGCAGATCGGACGCGGGCGGGGGCTACACCTTC

d_call: TRBD1
j_call: TRBJ1-6
v_call: TRBV28
clone_size: NA
cdr3_length: 18
cdr3_aa: CASSPSRSRGNLGSPLHF
cdr3_nt: TGTGCCAGCAGTCCATCGCGGTCCAGGGGGAATTTGGGTTCACCCCTCCACTTT

d_call: NA
j_call: TRBJ1-1
v_call: TRBV19
clone_size: few
cdr3_length: 14
cdr3_aa: CASSIQGRGTEAFF
cdr3_nt: TGTGCCAGTAGTATTCAGGGGCGGGGGACTGAAGCTTTCTTT

d_call: TRBD2
j_call: TRBJ2-4
v_call: TRBV6-2/TRBV6-3
clone_size: NA
cdr3_length: 18
cdr3_aa: CASSTGLAGAVAKNIQYF
cdr3_nt: TGTGCCAGCAGTACAGGACTAGCGGGGGCAGTAGCCAAAAACATTCAGTACTTC

d_call: TRBD1
j_call: TRBJ2-7
v_call: TRBV6-5
clone_size: few
cdr3_length: 15
cdr3_aa: CASSKTGTGAYEQYF
cdr3_nt: TGTGCCAGCAGCAAGACCGGGACAGGAGCCTACGAGCAGTACTTC

d_call: NA
j_call: TRBJ2-7
v_call: TRBV28
clone_size: few
cdr3_length: 17
cdr3_aa: CASSPSGTSSATYEQYF
cdr3_nt: TGTGCCAGCAGCCCCTCGGGTACTAGTTCCGCGACCTACGAGCAGTACTTC

d_call: NA
j_call: TRBJ1-1
v_call: TRBV2
clone_size: NA
cdr3_length: 13
cdr3_aa: CASSEGVNTEAFF
cdr3_nt: TGTGCCAGCAGTGAGGGGGTGAACACTGAAGCTTTCTTT

d_call: NA
j_call: TRBJ2-3
v_call: TRBV10-3
clone_size: NA
cdr3_length: 18
cdr3_aa: CAISESGLVLASTDTQYF
cdr3_nt: TGTGCCATCAGTGAGTCGGGGTTGGTTCTTGCTAGCACAGATACGCAGTATTTT

d_call: TRBD1
j_call: TRBJ1-1
v_call: TRBV4-1
clone_size: NA
cdr3_length: 16
cdr3_aa: CASRSGGQVGNTEAFF
cdr3_nt: TGCGCCAGCAGATCAGGGGGCCAGGTCGGGAACACTGAAGCTTTCTTT

d_call: TRBD2
j_call: TRBJ2-3
v_call: TRBV2
clone_size: once
cdr3_length: 16
cdr3_aa: CASSGGLADSTDTQYF
cdr3_nt: TGTGCCAGCAGTGGGGGACTAGCGGATAGCACAGATACGCAGTATTTT

d_call: TRBD1
j_call: TRBJ2-7
v_call: TRBV11-3
clone_size: few
cdr3_length: 17
cdr3_aa: CASSYGSRDRASYEQYF
cdr3_nt: TGTGCCAGCAGCTACGGGAGCCGGGACAGGGCGTCCTACGAGCAGTACTTC

d_call: TRBD1
j_call: TRBJ2-1
v_call: TRBV5-1
clone_size: NA
cdr3_length: 15
cdr3_aa: CASSSGQGGSDEQFF
cdr3_nt: TGCGCCAGCAGCTCCGGACAGGGGGGGTCTGATGAGCAGTTCTTC

d_call: NA
j_call: TRBJ1-6
v_call: TRBV2
clone_size: once
cdr3_length: 15
cdr3_aa: CASRTFKTDNSPLHF
cdr3_nt: TGTGCCAGCAGGACCTTCAAAACGGATAATTCACCCCTCCACTTT

d_call: NA
j_call: TRBJ2-3
v_call: TRBV2
clone_size: NA
cdr3_length: 12
cdr3_aa: CASSLITNTQYF
cdr3_nt: TGTGCCAGCAGCCTGATCACTAATACGCAGTATTTT

d_call: NA
j_call: TRBJ2-3
v_call: TRBV3-1/TRBV3-2
clone_size: few
cdr3_length: 14
cdr3_aa: CASSQGPHTDTQYF
cdr3_nt: TGTGCCAGCAGCCAAGGCCCCCACACAGATACGCAGTATTTT

d_call: NA
j_call: TRBJ2-6
v_call: TRBV6-4
clone_size: few
cdr3_length: 15
cdr3_aa: CASSPTDSGANVLTF
cdr3_nt: TGTGCCAGCAGCCCCACAGACTCTGGGGCCAACGTCCTGACTTTC

d_call: NA
j_call: TRBJ2-3
v_call: TRBV11-3
clone_size: NA
cdr3_length: 14
cdr3_aa: CASSLEGSTDTQYF
cdr3_nt: TGTGCCAGCAGCTTAGAAGGGAGCACAGATACGCAGTATTTT